Each of the 27 T cell receptor beta chains below was sequenced from the same sample in a study of naive and memory T cell subsets. Two oligonucleotides, mixed equimolar, formed the beta constant-region primer covering TRBC1 and TRBC2. Four rounds of PCR amplified the ligated cDNA using nested alpha and beta constant-region primers plus SP2. From the UMI-ligation and nested PCR reads, TCRdb called clonotypes with MiXCR, one entry per CDR3 protein. The table has some 17,000 distinct CDR3 sequences, roughly 8.7% seen once. Sequenced: central memory CD8+ T cells from blood. These TCRs come from a human donor in good health.

Only a few counts were recorded for this clonotype. This chain joins TRBV12-3 or TRBV12-4 and TRBJ1-4; D may be TRBD1 (6 bases). V lost 3 bases, J lost 6 bases, and 11 bases lay in between. The CDR3 is 14 amino acids. The CDR3: CASSLPAGDEKLFF. The CDR3 DNA is TGTGCCAGCAGTTTGCCGGCAGGGGATGAAAAACTGTTTTTT.

The chain links TRBV10-3 to TRBJ2-1, with D uncertain. V gave up 6 bases and J gave up 5 bases, with 14 bases separating them. The germline gives CDR1 ENHRY, CDR2 SYGVKD. This CDR3 is built from 14 residues. The CDR3, as DNA: TGTGCCATCAGGCCGGATGGTCGCCACAATGAGCAGTTCTTC. Amino acids: CAIRPDGRHNEQFF.

This clonotype was recorded at least ten times. The chain recombines TRBV20-1 with TRBJ2-7; possibly TRBD1 for D (5 bases). V was shortened by 3 bases and J by 5 bases, with 17 bases between the two germline ends. Germline V CDR1 and CDR2: DFQATT, SNEGSKA (reference sequence). This CDR3 spans 14 amino acids. The CDR3 nucleotides are TGCAGTGCTAGTCTCCTGGGGCCTACGAACGAGCAGTACTTC. Translated, it gives CSASLLGPTNEQYF.

This clonotype was seen repeatedly, ten times or more. This chain links TRBV20-1 with TRBJ1-1; D is perhaps TRBD1 (5 bases). The CDR3 is made up of 13 amino acids. Per germline, CDR1 DFQATT and CDR2 SNEGSKA (reference sequence). V lost 3 bases, J lost 3 bases, and 11 bases lay in between. CDR3 DNA: TGCAGTGCTAGGTACAGGTCGGACACTGAAGCTTTCTTT. It is translated as CSARYRSDTEAFF.

The rearrangement uses TRBV5-4 and TRBJ1-1; D call uncertain. Germline V gene data show CDR1 as SGHNT and CDR2 as YYREEE (reference sequence). Between the trimmed V and J ends, which lost 4 bases and 1 base, there was a span of 8 bases. The CDR3 runs 13 residues. CDR3 sequence: CASSPTANTEAFF. The CDR3 DNA sequence: TGTGCCAGCAGCCCTACGGCGAACACTGAAGCTTTCTTT.

This clonotype was seen ten or more times. With a much larger clone just one base away, this may be a read error. The chain combines TRBV4-3 with TRBJ2-7; D uncertain. The CDR3 sequence is 15 residues long. Germline-derived CDR1 and CDR2 are LGHNA and YSLEER. V lost 1 base to trimming and J lost 1 base, with 11 bases between them. In DNA form, the CDR3 reads TGCGCCAGCAGCCAAGTTGCCGACCGATCCTACGAGCAGTACTTC. Residues: CASSQVADRSYEQYF.

CDR3 coding DNA: TGTGCCAGCAGTTTACTGGCTAGCGAGTACAATGAGCAGTTCTTC. Protein product: CASSLLASEYNEQFF. This chain connects TRBV12-3 or TRBV12-4 to TRBJ2-1; D possibly corresponds to TRBD2 (6 bases). The V end lost 2 bases, the J end lost 4 bases, and 12 bases lay between the germline ends. CDR3 length equals 15 residues.

The chain employs TRBV6-1 and TRBJ2-7; 8 bases agree with TRBD2. The germline gives CDR1 MNHNS, CDR2 SASEGT. V gave up 3 bases and J gave up 0 bases; unmatched junction bases: 4. The CDR3 covers 15 residues. Here the CDR3 reads CASSETGGSSYEQYF. In nucleotides, the CDR3 is TGTGCCAGCAGTGAGACGGGAGGGAGCTCCTACGAGCAGTACTTC.

There are many counts of this clonotype. The genes are TRBV7-9 and TRBJ2-1; 8 bases map to TRBD2. In germline, CDR1 is SEHNR, CDR2 FQNEAQ (reference sequence). The length of the CDR3 is 14 residues. J lost 6 bases, V lost 2 bases, and 3 bases had no gene match. The CDR3 sequence is CASSLRGGGNEQFF. CDR3 coding DNA: TGTGCCAGCAGCTTACGGGGGGGGGGCAATGAGCAGTTCTTC.

V gene TRBV4-3 combines with J gene TRBJ1-1; D perhaps matches TRBD1 (5 bases). CDR3 size: 13 residues. In germline, CDR1 is LGHNA, CDR2 YSLEER. Trimming removed 8 bases from V and 1 base from J, with 11 bases in between. The CDR3 coding sequence is TGCGCCAGCCGAGGACACTCGAACACTGAAGCTTTCTTT. This sequence encodes CASRGHSNTEAFF.

The chain has TRBV20-1 and TRBJ1-5; no clear D gene. The V end lost 2 bases, the J end lost 7 bases, and 18 bases lay between the germline ends. Germline V gene data show CDR1 as DFQATT and CDR2 as SNEGSKA (reference sequence). CDR3 size: 15 residues. This CDR3 is CSARPREALYQPQHF. CDR3 nucleotide sequence: TGCAGTGCTAGACCCCGGGAGGCACTTTACCAGCCCCAGCATTTT.

The rearrangement uses TRBV20-1 and TRBJ1-1; the D gene is possibly TRBD1 (5 bases). Germline CDR1 reads DFQATT; CDR2 reads SNEGSKA (reference sequence). Deletions cut 5 bases from V and 4 bases from J, with 14 bases between. CDR3 size: 13 residues. CDR3 in DNA: TGCAGTGCTCAGGATGAGGGGATCACTGAAGCTTTCTTT. Translating gives CSAQDEGITEAFF.

This clonotype came up a few times. This chain connects TRBV27 to TRBJ2-7, with 10 bases matching TRBD1. CDR1 MNHEY and CDR2 SMNVEV come from the germline V gene (reference sequence). This CDR3 comprises 12 residues. V was pared by 8 bases and J by 7 bases, with 5 bases of the junction left unmatched. This CDR3 is CASGDRGEEQYF. CDR3 sequence (DNA): TGTGCCAGCGGGGACAGGGGAGAAGAGCAGTACTTC.

V usage is TRBV7-6 and J usage is TRBJ2-5; 12 bases are a match to TRBD2. Per the germline V gene, CDR1 is SGHVS and CDR2 is FNYEAQ. The CDR3 sequence is 17 residues long. Unmatched junction bases numbered 12, after V lost 6 bases and J lost 4 bases. The CDR3 nucleotides read TGTGCCAGCAGTTTTCTAGCTACACTAGCGGGGGGAGAGACCCAGTACTTC. Protein product: CASSFLATLAGGETQYF.

This clonotype was detected many times. This sequence joins TRBV20-1 and TRBJ1-1, with 7 positions matching TRBD1. CDR1 and CDR2 from the germline V gene are DFQATT and SNEGSKA (reference sequence). The junction had 4 bases not matched to a gene; V was cut back by 2 bases and J by 7 bases. The CDR3 contains 12 residues. The CDR3 sequence: CSARQGEIEAFF. CDR3 sequence (DNA): TGCAGTGCTAGACAGGGGGAGATTGAAGCTTTCTTT.

The rearrangement uses TRBV25-1 and TRBJ1-3; D gene uncertain. Germline V lookup: CDR1 MGHDK, CDR2 SYGVNS. The CDR3 sequence is 12 residues long. V lost 6 bases and J 4 bases, leaving 7 bases between the germline ends. The CDR3 DNA reads as TGTGCCAGCAGCGAGGCGGGAAACACCATATATTTT. This sequence encodes CASSEAGNTIYF. The entire variable domain, with the rest obtained from reference TRBV25-1 and TRBJ1-3, is as follows: EADIYQTPRYLVIGTGKKITLECSQTMGHDKMYWYQQDPGMELHLIHYSYGVNSTEKGDLSSESTVSRIRTEHFPLTLESARPSHTSQYLCASSEAGNTIYFGEGSWLTVV.

This clonotype was seen only a few times. V and J are TRBV20-1 and TRBJ1-2; D gene unclear. CDR3 length: 9 amino acids. Germline CDR1 DFQATT, CDR2 SNEGSKA (reference sequence). Trimming took 3 bases from V and 7 from J, leaving 3 bases between them. As DNA, the CDR3 is TGCAGTGCTAGGTCTGGCTACACCTTC. The encoded protein is CSARSGYTF.

This clonotype was observed a few times. This chain connects TRBV21-1 to TRBJ2-4. TRBV21-1 is a pseudogene locus. This CDR3 comprises 16 residues. This CDR3 reads CASSKLGGLAKNIQYF. CDR3 nucleotide sequence: TGTGCCAGCAGCAAACTTGGCGGGCTAGCCAAAAACATTCAGTACTTC.

This clonotype was observed many times. This sequence joins TRBV20-1 and TRBJ2-1, with 10 bases matching TRBD2. Unmatched junction bases numbered 11, after V lost 1 base and J lost 8 bases. The germline V gene encodes CDR1 DFQATT and CDR2 SNEGSKA (reference sequence). The CDR3 runs 16 residues. The CDR3 region is CSARVVKLAGDHEQFF. DNA for the CDR3: TGCAGTGCTAGAGTCGTCAAGCTAGCGGGGGATCATGAGCAGTTCTTC.

This clonotype was recorded a few times. The chain has TRBV5-1 and TRBJ2-7, with 7 bases fitting TRBD2. The CDR3 runs 12 residues. Trimming removed 4 bases from V and 2 bases from J; junction bases left unmatched: 0. CDR1 is SGHRS and CDR2 is YFSETQ in the germline V gene. This CDR3 reads CASSGTTYEQYF. CDR3 DNA: TGCGCCAGCAGCGGGACTACCTACGAGCAGTACTTC.

This chain uses TRBV6-2 or TRBV6-3 with TRBJ2-1, with no clear D. Trimming removed 5 bases from V and 5 bases from J, with 10 bases in between. The CDR3 is 13 residues long. In germline, CDR1 is MNHEY, CDR2 SVGEGT. The CDR3 region has the DNA TGTGCCAGCAGTACGAACAACCACAATGAGCAGTTCTTC. As protein: CASSTNNHNEQFF.

This clonotype was recorded many times. The rearrangement links TRBV4-3 to TRBJ1-1; no clear D. Trimming shortened V by 0 bases and J by 3 bases, and 14 bases separated the two germline ends. The germline V gene encodes CDR1 LGHNA and CDR2 YSLEER. The length of the CDR3 is 16 residues. The CDR3 DNA follows: TGCGCCAGCAGCCAAGATCTCGGCAGGAAGGACACTGAAGCTTTCTTT. Encoded protein: CASSQDLGRKDTEAFF.

This clonotype was seen a few times. The junction shows a germline mismatch at one end, possibly a read error. V is TRBV12-3 or TRBV12-4 and J is TRBJ2-1, with no clear D. CDR3 length equals 16 residues. The CDR3 loop reads CASSLIPLGSHNEQFF. In DNA form, the CDR3 reads TGTGCCAGCAGTTTAATACCCCTGGGCTCCCACAATGAGCAGTTCTTC.

This clonotype was counted between two and nine times. This sequence joins TRBV24-1 and TRBJ2-1, with 9 bases lining up with TRBD1. Germline V gene lookup returns CDR1 KGHDR and CDR2 SFDVKD. The CDR3 runs 20 residues. With V trimmed by 0 bases and J by 6 bases, 17 bases remained unmatched. The CDR3 coding sequence is TGTGCCACCAGTGATTTGCGCACACAGGGGGCGCAGGCCCGTATCAATGAGCAGTTCTTC. This translates into CATSDLRTQGAQARINEQFF.

V is TRBV6-1 and J is TRBJ2-3, with 14 bases fitting TRBD2. Germline V CDR1 and CDR2: MNHNS, SASEGT. The junction had 7 bases not matched to a gene; V was cut back by 3 bases and J by 5 bases. The CDR3 length is 17 residues. As DNA, the CDR3 is TGTGCCAGCAGTGAGGAGACTAGCGGGGGGGCTAGAGATACGCAGTATTTT. This translates into CASSEETSGGARDTQYF.

This clonotype was found many times. This sequence joins TRBV6-4 and TRBJ2-1, with TRBD1 as a possible D gene (8 bases). Germline values: CDR1 MRHNA, CDR2 SNTAGT. The CDR3 is 16 residues long. V lost 3 bases to trimming and J lost 3 bases, with 15 bases between them. Written as DNA, the CDR3 is TGTGCCAGCAGTGAGGGGGGGACAGGAGACTACAATGAGCAGTTCTTC. Translating it yields CASSEGGTGDYNEQFF.

This clonotype was picked up many times. The rearrangement joins TRBV20-1 to TRBJ1-1; D might be TRBD1 (5 bases). Germline V gives CDR1 DFQATT, CDR2 SNEGSKA (reference sequence). The CDR3 covers 15 residues. Trimming took off 0 bases at V and 3 bases at J, with 14 bases between the two ends. This CDR3 reads CSARDQGRGDTEAFF. The DNA for the CDR3 is TGCAGTGCTAGAGATCAAGGCCGGGGGGACACTGAAGCTTTCTTT.